The 12 T cell receptor beta chains presented below share a single source sample, sequenced in a study of blood T cell repertoires in COVID-19. Measured with immunoSEQ multiplex PCR; TCRdb has only the in-frame clones, and not every one. Found here are 55,000 to 70,000 clones, 78% of them singletons; the top ten hold approximately 4.9%. The sample taken for sequencing was peripheral blood. Receptors were obtained from a human donor in a cohort sampled during active COVID-19.

The chain has TRBV27 and TRBJ2-7, with 11 bases lining up with TRBD2. This CDR3 region has 15 residues. Trimming cost V 6 bases and J 3 bases; bases outside gene matches: 7. Per germline, CDR1 MNHEY and CDR2 SMNVEV (reference sequence). The CDR3 region has the DNA TGTGCCAGCAGCCCTACTAGCGGGAGTTACTACGAGCAGTACTTC. This gives the protein CASSPTSGSYYEQYF.

This chain links TRBV6-5 with TRBJ1-4; possibly TRBD1 for D (6 bases). The CDR3 consists of 15 residues. Germline CDR1 reads MNHEY; CDR2 reads SVGAGI. V shed 6 bases and J shed 3 bases, with 14 bases lying between them. The CDR3: CASRDGGRSNEKLFF. Here the CDR3 DNA reads TGTGCCAGCAGGGATGGGGGCAGGTCTAATGAAAAACTGTTTTTT.

The CDR3 region has the DNA TGTGCCAGCAGCTTAAGAGGGCGCGACACTGAAGCTTTCTTT. Its protein product is CASSLRGRDTEAFF. V and J are TRBV7-9 and TRBJ1-1; unclear D gene. Germline values: CDR1 SEHNR, CDR2 FQNEAQ (reference sequence). The CDR3 is made up of 14 amino acids. V was pared by 2 bases and J by 3 bases, with 10 bases between.

J is TRBJ2-1 and V is TRBV28, with 9 positions matching TRBD1. J was trimmed by 16 bases and V by 7 bases; bases with no gene match: 17. Germline CDR1 and CDR2: MDHEN and SYDVKM. The CDR3 length is 14 residues. The CDR3 DNA reads as TGTGCCAGCAAACCGGGACAGGGCACGATTTTATACTTCTTC. Protein sequence: CASKPGQGTILYFF.

J is TRBJ2-7 and V is TRBV15, with D tentatively TRBD1 (6 bases). Trimming shortened V by 0 bases and J by 2 bases, and 8 bases separated the two germline ends. Germline CDR1 reads LNHNV; CDR2 reads YYDKDF (reference sequence). This CDR3 spans 14 amino acids. The CDR3 spells CATSRDRTAYEQYF. In DNA form, the CDR3 reads TGTGCCACCAGCAGAGACAGGACAGCCTACGAGCAGTACTTC.

This chain uses TRBV5-6 with TRBJ2-7; the match to TRBD1 covers 8 bases. CDR1 and CDR2 (germline): SGHDT, YYEEEE. V lost 5 bases and J lost 8; bases outside the gene matches: 15. The CDR3 has 15 residues. In DNA form, the CDR3 reads TGTGCCAGCAGTTCGTTTCAGGGGGCCCCGTTCCAGCAGTACTTC. It translates to CASSSFQGAPFQQYF. The full variable domain, rest sourced from reference TRBV5-6 and TRBJ2-7, is DAGVTQSPTHLIKTRGQQVTLRCSPKSGHDTVSWYQQALGQGPQFIFQYYEEEERQRGNFPDRFSGHQFPNYSSELNVNALLLGDSALYLCASSSFQGAPFQQYFGPGTRLTVT.

CDR3 sequence reads: CASSPEVVTTNEKLFF. CDR3 bases: TGTGCCAGCAGCCCAGAAGTGGTCACAACTAATGAAAAACTGTTTTTT. V and J are TRBV9 and TRBJ1-4; the D is unclear. Germline V gene lookup returns CDR1 SGDLS and CDR2 YYNGEE. V lost 4 bases, J lost 0 bases, and 13 bases lay in between. The CDR3 covers 16 residues. Full variable domain (rest looked up from reference TRBV9 and TRBJ1-4): DSGVTQTPKHLITATGQRVTLRCSPRSGDLSVYWYQQSLDQGLQFLIQYYNGEERAKGNILERFSAQQFPDLHSELNLSSLELGDSALYFCASSPEVVTTNEKLFFGSGTQLSVL.

The chain uses TRBV7-2 and TRBJ1-5; maybe TRBD1 (6 bases). The CDR3 length is 15 residues. V was pared by 1 base and J by 4 bases, with 11 bases between. CDR1 and CDR2 from the germline V gene are SGHTA and FQGNSA. This CDR3 is CASSLVRGANQPQHF. CDR3 bases: TGTGCCAGCAGCTTAGTCAGGGGAGCTAATCAGCCCCAGCATTTT.

The chain has TRBV5-5 and TRBJ1-1; tentatively, D is TRBD1 (6 bases). Trimming cost V 5 bases and J 1 base, with 12 bases left between them. There are 14 residues in the CDR3. CDR1 SGHKS and CDR2 YYEKEE come from the germline V gene (reference sequence). The CDR3 region has the DNA TGTGCCAGCAGTCGGGCGGGGGCGAACACTGAAGCTTTCTTT. Protein: CASSRAGANTEAFF.

DNA of the CDR3: TGTGCCAGCAGCTTTCCCCCGGGGAGCTCTGGAAACACCATATATTTT. This translates into CASSFPPGSSGNTIYF. The V gene is TRBV5-4, the J gene TRBJ1-3; D remains ambiguous. V shed 2 bases and J shed 0 bases, with 12 bases lying between them. Germline loops: CDR1 SGHNT, CDR2 YYREEE (reference sequence). CDR3 length: 16 residues. The whole variable domain, remainder taken from reference TRBV5-4 and TRBJ1-3, is ETGVTQSPTHLIKTRGQQVTLRCSSQSGHNTVSWYQQALGQGPQFIFQYYREEENGRGNFPPRFSGLQFPNYSSELNVNALELDDSALYLCASSFPPGSSGNTIYFGEGSWLTVV.

This chain connects TRBV10-1 to TRBJ2-7; no reliable D call. V was cut by 0 bases and J by 2 bases, with 14 bases left in between. The CDR3 length is 16 residues. CDR1 is WNHNN, CDR2 SYGVQD, per germline (reference sequence). This chain's CDR3 is CASSESSELPTYEQYF. The CDR3 nucleotides are TGCGCCAGCAGTGAGTCAAGCGAACTACCTACCTACGAGCAGTACTTC.

This chain links TRBV9 with TRBJ2-3, with 10 bases that match TRBD1. Germline CDR1 is SGDLS and CDR2 is YYNGEE. The length of the CDR3 is 16 residues. V shed 1 base, J shed 0 bases, and the junction held 2 bases outside the gene matches. CDR3 sequence reads: CASSVWTGGSTDTQYF. CDR3 DNA: TGTGCCAGCAGCGTATGGACAGGGGGTAGCACAGATACGCAGTATTTT.